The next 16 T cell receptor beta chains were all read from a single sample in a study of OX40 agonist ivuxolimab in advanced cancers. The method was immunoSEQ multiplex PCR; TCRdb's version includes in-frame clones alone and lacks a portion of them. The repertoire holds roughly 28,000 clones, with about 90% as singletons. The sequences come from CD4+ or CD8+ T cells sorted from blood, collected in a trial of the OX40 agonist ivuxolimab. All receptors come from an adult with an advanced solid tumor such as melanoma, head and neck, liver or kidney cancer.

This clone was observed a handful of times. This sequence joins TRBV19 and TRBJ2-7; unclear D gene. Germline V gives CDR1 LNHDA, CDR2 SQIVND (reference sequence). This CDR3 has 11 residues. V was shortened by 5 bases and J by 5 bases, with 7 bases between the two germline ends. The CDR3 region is CASSPGDEQYF. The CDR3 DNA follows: TGTGCCAGTAGTCCGGGCGACGAGCAGTACTTC.

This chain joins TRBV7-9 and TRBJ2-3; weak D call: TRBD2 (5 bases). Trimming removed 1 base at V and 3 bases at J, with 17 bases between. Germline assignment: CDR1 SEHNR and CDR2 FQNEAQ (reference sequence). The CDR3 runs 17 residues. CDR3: CASSLDLVGAYTDTQYF. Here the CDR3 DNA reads TGTGCCAGCAGCTTAGACTTGGTGGGAGCGTATACAGATACGCAGTATTTT.

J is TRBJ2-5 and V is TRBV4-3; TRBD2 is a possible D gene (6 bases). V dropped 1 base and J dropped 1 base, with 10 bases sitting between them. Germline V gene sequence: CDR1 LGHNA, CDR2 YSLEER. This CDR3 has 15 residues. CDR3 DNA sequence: TGCGCCAGCAGCCAAGGAGGGACTTTCCAAGAGACCCAGTACTTC. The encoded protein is CASSQGGTFQETQYF.

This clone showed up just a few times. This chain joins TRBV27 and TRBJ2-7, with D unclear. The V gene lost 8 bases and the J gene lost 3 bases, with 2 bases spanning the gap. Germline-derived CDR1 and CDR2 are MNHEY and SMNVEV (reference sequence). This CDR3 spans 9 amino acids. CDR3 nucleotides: TGTGCCAGCGGCTACGAGCAGTACTTC. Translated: CASGYEQYF.

CDR3 amino acids: CAISWTGTDTQYF. DNA of the CDR3: TGTGCCATCAGCTGGACCGGCACAGATACGCAGTATTTT. The chain recombines TRBV10-3 with TRBJ2-3; no definite D call. V was clipped by 6 bases and J by 1 base, with 8 bases between them. Per germline, CDR1 ENHRY and CDR2 SYGVKD. This CDR3 spans 13 amino acids.

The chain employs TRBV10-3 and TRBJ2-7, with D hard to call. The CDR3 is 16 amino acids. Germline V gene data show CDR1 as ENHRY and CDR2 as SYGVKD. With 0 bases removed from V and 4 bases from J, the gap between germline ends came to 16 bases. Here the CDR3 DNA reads TGTGCCATCAGTGAGTCGGAACAGAAAGAAATTTACGAGCAGTACTTC. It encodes CAISESEQKEIYEQYF.

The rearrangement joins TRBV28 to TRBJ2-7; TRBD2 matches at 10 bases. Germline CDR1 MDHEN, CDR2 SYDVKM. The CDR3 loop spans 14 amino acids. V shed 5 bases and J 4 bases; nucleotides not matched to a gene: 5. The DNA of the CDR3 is TGTGCCAGCAGTCCCCGGACTAGCGGATACGAGCAGTACTTC. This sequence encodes CASSPRTSGYEQYF.

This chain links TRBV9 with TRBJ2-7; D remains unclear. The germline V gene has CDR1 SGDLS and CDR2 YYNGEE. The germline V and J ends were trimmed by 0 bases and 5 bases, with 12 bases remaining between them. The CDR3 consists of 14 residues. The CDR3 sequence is CASSVGRFENEQYF. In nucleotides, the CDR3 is TGTGCCAGCAGCGTAGGAAGGTTTGAAAACGAGCAGTACTTC. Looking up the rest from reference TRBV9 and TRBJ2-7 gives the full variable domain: DSGVTQTPKHLITATGQRVTLRCSPRSGDLSVYWYQQSLDQGLQFLIQYYNGEERAKGNILERFSAQQFPDLHSELNLSSLELGDSALYFCASSVGRFENEQYFGPGTRLTVT.

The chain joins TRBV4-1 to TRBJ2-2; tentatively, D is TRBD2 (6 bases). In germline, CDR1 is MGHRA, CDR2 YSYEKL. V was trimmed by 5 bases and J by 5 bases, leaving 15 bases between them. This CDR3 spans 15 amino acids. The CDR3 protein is CASSFVPGVTGELFF. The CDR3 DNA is TGCGCCAGCAGCTTTGTACCGGGAGTTACCGGGGAGCTGTTTTTT.

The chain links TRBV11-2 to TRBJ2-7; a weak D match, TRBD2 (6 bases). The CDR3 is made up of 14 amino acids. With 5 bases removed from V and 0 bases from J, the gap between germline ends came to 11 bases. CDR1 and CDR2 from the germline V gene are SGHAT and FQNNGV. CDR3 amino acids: CASSPGLGSYEQYF. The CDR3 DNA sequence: TGTGCCAGCAGCCCGGGACTTGGCTCCTACGAGCAGTACTTC.

CDR3 protein: CASSLLGTSGNEQFF. CDR3 bases: TGTGCCAGCAGTTTATTGGGGACTAGCGGCAATGAGCAGTTCTTC. This chain uses TRBV27 with TRBJ2-1; TRBD2 matches at 11 bases. Losses at the gene ends were 1 base for V and 6 bases for J; bases not matched to a gene: 2. The CDR3 covers 15 residues. CDR1 and CDR2 from the germline V gene are MNHEY and SMNVEV (reference sequence).

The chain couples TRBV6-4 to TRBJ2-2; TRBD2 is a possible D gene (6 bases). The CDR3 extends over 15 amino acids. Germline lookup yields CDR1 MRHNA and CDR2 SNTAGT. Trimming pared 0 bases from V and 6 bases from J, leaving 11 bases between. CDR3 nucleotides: TGTGCCAGCAGTGACTCGGAGGGCTTGGCCGGGGAGCTGTTTTTT. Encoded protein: CASSDSEGLAGELFF.

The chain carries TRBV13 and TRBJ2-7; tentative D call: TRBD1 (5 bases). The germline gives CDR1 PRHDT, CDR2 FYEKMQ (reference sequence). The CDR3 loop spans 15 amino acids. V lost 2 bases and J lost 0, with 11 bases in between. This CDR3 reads CASSLQGSSSYEQYF. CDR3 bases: TGTGCCAGCAGCTTACAGGGCTCCTCCTCCTACGAGCAGTACTTC.

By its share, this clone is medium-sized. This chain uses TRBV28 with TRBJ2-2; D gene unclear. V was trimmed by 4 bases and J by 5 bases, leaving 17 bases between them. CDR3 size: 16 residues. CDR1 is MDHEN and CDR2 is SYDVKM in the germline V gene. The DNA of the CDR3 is TGTGCCAGCAGTTCCACCCTACGGGTATTGACCGGGGAGCTGTTTTTT. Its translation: CASSSTLRVLTGELFF.

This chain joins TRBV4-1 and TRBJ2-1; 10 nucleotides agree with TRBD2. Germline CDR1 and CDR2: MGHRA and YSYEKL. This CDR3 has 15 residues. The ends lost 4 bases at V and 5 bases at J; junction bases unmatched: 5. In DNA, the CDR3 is TGCGCCAGCAGCCCGCTACTAGCGGGAAACAATGAGCAGTTCTTC. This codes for CASSPLLAGNNEQFF.

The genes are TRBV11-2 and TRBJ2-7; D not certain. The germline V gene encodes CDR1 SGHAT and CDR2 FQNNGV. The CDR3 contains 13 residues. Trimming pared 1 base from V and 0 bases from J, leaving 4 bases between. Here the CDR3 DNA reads TGTGCCAGCAGCTTAGCAACCTCCTACGAGCAGTACTTC. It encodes CASSLATSYEQYF.